This entry is about one T cell receptor beta chain. V dropped 10 bases and J dropped 0 bases, with 10 bases sitting between them. Germline CDR1 and CDR2: SEHNR and FQNEAQ (reference sequence). The CDR3 runs 12 residues. These data come from a study of blood T cell repertoires in COVID-19. The table came from immunoSEQ multiplex PCR; TCRdb's copy has only in-frame clones and leaves some out. This table has nearly 250,000 clones, roughly 88% appearing once. Recruitment covered about two dozen US areas and drew participants whose ages spanned roughly 18 to 89 years. The specimen sequenced was PBMCs or T cells enriched from blood (not recorded which). The gene calls are TRBV7-9 and TRBJ2-7, with a possible D match to TRBD1 (5 bases). The TCR was taken from a woman aged 45 to 65 who had recovered from COVID-19. In DNA form, the CDR3 reads TGTGCCACTTCGACAGACTCCTACGAGCAGTACTTC. It specifies CATSTDSYEQYF.